This T cell receptor (beta chain) was profiled in a study of control samples from healthy donors and cancer patients. V dropped 4 bases and J dropped 5 bases, with 9 bases sitting between them. Germline V gives CDR1 LGHDT, CDR2 YNNKEL (reference sequence). This CDR3 is 13 amino acids long. Clones were read by immunoSEQ multiplex PCR, and TCRdb kept only the in-frame ones, dropping some. The table records roughly 180,000 clones, approximately 94% of them present only once. This clone appeared once. The sequence was collected from a woman younger than 35 in good health. The V gene is TRBV3-1 (or the pseudogene TRBV3-2), the J gene TRBJ1-5; D perhaps matches TRBD1 (5 bases). Material for sequencing was blood. The CDR3 is CASSLWGDQPQHF. The CDR3 bases are TGTGCCAGCAGCCTCTGGGGCGATCAGCCCCAGCATTTT.